This note documents a single T cell receptor (beta chain) sequence. PCR involved 60 Vbeta and 13 Jbeta primers. The protocol was immunoSEQ multiplex PCR, while the TCRdb copy is restricted to in-frame clones and leaves out a portion. This table holds around 55,000 clones. This specimen belongs to a study of cytomegalovirus exposure and HLA in healthy donors. The CDR3 contains 15 residues. Germline V lookup: CDR1 KGHSH, CDR2 LQKENI. V dropped 6 bases and J dropped 0 bases, with 13 bases sitting between them. The receptor's source is a man in his fifties in good health and CMV-seropositive. The V gene is TRBV18, the J gene TRBJ2-3, with D maybe TRBD2 (6 bases). Material: PBMCs. The chain's CDR3 is CASSRLSGSTDTQYF. The CDR3 bases are TGTGCCAGCTCCCGTTTGAGCGGGAGCACAGATACGCAGTATTTT.